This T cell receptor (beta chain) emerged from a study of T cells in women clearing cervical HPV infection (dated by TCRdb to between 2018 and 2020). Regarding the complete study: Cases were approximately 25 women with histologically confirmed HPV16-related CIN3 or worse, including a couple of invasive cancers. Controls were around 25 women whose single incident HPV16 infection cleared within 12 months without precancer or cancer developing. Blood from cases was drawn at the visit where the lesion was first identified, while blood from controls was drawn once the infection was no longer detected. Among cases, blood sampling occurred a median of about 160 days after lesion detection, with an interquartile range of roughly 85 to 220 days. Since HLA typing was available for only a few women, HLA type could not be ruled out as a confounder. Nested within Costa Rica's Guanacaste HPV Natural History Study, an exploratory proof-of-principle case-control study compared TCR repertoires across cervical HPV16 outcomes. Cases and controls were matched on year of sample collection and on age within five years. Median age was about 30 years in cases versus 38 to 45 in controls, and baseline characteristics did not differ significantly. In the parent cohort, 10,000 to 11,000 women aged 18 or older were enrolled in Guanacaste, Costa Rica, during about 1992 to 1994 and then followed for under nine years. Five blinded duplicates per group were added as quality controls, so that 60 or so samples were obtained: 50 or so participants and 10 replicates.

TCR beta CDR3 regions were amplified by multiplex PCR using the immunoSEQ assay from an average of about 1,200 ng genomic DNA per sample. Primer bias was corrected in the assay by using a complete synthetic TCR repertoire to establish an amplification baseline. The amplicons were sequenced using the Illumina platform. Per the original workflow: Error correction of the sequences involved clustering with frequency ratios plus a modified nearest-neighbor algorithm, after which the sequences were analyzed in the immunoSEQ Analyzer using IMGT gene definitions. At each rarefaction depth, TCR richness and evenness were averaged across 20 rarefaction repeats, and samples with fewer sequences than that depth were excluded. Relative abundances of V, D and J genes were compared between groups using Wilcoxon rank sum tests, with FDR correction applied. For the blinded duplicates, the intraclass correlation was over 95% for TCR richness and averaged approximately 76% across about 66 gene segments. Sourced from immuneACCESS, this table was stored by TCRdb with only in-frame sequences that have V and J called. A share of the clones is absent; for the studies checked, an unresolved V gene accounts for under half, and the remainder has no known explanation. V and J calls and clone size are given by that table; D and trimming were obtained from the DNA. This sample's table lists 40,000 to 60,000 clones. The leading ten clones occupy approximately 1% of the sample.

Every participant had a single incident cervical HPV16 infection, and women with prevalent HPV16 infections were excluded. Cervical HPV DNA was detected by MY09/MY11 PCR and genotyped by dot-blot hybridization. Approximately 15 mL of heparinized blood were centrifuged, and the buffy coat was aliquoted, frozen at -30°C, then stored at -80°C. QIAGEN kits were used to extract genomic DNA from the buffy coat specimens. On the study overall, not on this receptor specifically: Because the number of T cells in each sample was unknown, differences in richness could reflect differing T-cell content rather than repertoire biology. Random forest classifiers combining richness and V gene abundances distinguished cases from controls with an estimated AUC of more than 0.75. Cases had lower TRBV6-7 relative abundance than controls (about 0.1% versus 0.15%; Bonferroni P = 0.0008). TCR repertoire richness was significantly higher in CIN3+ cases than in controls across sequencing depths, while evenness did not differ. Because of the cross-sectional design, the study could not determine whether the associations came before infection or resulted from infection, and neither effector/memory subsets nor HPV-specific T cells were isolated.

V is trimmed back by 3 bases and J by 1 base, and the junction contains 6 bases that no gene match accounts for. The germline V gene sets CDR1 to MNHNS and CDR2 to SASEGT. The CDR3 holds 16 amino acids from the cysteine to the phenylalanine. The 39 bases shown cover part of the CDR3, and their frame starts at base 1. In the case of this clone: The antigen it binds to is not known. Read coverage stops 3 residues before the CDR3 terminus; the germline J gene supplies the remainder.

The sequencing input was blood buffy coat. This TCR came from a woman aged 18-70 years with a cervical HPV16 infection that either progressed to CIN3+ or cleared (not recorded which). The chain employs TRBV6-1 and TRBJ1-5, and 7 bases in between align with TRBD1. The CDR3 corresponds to CASSDATGQSNQPQHF. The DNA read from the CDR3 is TGTGCCAGCAGTGATGCTACGGGACAGAGCAATCAGCCC.